A single sample gave rise to the 29 T cell receptor beta chains below, sequenced in a study of T cells after yellow fever vaccination. TCRdb re-derived calls from the 5' RACE reads in MiXCR, one entry per CDR3 protein. The sample yields hundreds of thousands of distinct CDR3 sequences, roughly 21% seen once. Sequenced here: PBMCs, sampled 15 days after the yellow fever booster vaccination. Receptor source: a man aged 25 to 45 who received the YFV17D yellow fever vaccine.

This clonotype was recorded a few times. V usage is TRBV5-6 and J usage is TRBJ2-3; D might be TRBD1 or TRBD2, each matching 5 bases. V was shortened by 4 bases and J by 2 bases, with 14 bases between the two germline ends. CDR1 and CDR2 from the germline V gene are SGHDT and YYEEEE. The CDR3 is made up of 15 amino acids. CDR3 bases: TGTGCCAGCAGCAGCCCTAGGGGAGTCACAGATACGCAGTATTTT. As protein: CASSSPRGVTDTQYF.

The chain couples TRBV12-3 or TRBV12-4 to TRBJ2-3; 8 bases match TRBD1. The CDR3 runs to 15 residues. The V segment lost 3 bases and the J segment 1 base; nucleotides outside the gene matches: 3. This CDR3 is CASSLDREGTDTQYF. The CDR3 DNA reads as TGTGCCAGCAGTTTGGACAGGGAGGGCACAGATACGCAGTATTTT.

Only a few counts were recorded for this clonotype. CDR3 sequence reads: CASTAPRDNFAHEQFF. For the CDR3, the DNA is TGTGCCAGCACGGCGCCCCGGGACAATTTTGCCCATGAGCAGTTCTTC. The rearrangement joins TRBV27 to TRBJ2-1, with D possibly being TRBD1 (6 bases). Germline CDR1 and CDR2: MNHEY and SMNVEV (reference sequence). This CDR3 region has 16 residues. Trimming left V 7 bases short and J 8 bases short, with 24 bases between.

In its sample, this clonotype was seen a few times. The rearrangement links TRBV6-2 or TRBV6-3 to TRBJ1-4, with D perhaps matching TRBD1 (5 bases). The CDR3 is 13 amino acids. Germline V CDR1 and CDR2: MNHEY, SVGEGT. V lost 5 bases, J lost 8 bases, and 12 bases lay in between. As DNA, the CDR3 is TGTGCCAGCAGTAGGGACGGAGCGGAAAAACTGTTTTTT. Translating it yields CASSRDGAEKLFF.

The CDR3 loop is CASSQPSGSGETQYF. DNA of the CDR3: TGCGCCAGCAGCCAACCTAGCGGGAGTGGAGAGACCCAGTACTTC. The chain has TRBV5-1 and TRBJ2-5, with TRBD2 matching 10 bases. In germline, CDR1 is SGHRS, CDR2 YFSETQ. The CDR3 is 15 amino acids. The V segment lost 4 bases and the J segment 4 bases; nucleotides outside the gene matches: 7.

This chain uses TRBV14 with TRBJ1-1; D might be TRBD1 (5 bases). The CDR3 length is 14 residues. Trimming shortened V by 5 bases and J by 0 bases, and 10 bases separated the two germline ends. The germline CDR1 and CDR2 sequences are SGHDN and FVKESK. CDR3 coding DNA: TGTGCCAGCAGCAAAGGGACTTTGAACACTGAAGCTTTCTTT. The encoded protein is CASSKGTLNTEAFF.

The CDR3 loop is CASSYPGLTDTQYF. The CDR3 DNA follows: TGTGCCAGCAGCTACCCGGGGCTCACAGATACGCAGTATTTT. This chain links TRBV7-2 with TRBJ2-3; D assignment may be TRBD1 or TRBD2 (5 bases each). Trimming stripped 4 bases from V and 2 bases from J, with 10 bases between. The germline CDR1 and CDR2 sequences are SGHTA and FQGNSA. The CDR3 covers 14 residues.

This clonotype was recorded many times. The J gene is TRBJ2-1, the V gene TRBV3-1; D is unresolved. V lost 6 bases to trimming and J lost 4 bases, with 7 bases between them. Germline V gives CDR1 LGHDT, CDR2 YNNKEL (reference sequence). The CDR3 spans 12 residues. The CDR3 spells CASSDIYNEQFF. The CDR3 DNA follows: TGTGCCAGCAGTGACATATACAATGAGCAGTTCTTC.

The chain joins TRBV3-1 to TRBJ2-7; no clear D gene. Trimming took 1 base from V and 2 from J, leaving 9 bases between them. Germline CDR1 and CDR2: LGHDT and YNNKEL (reference sequence). The CDR3 loop spans 14 amino acids. CDR3 loop: CASSQAYGAYEQYF. Written as DNA, the CDR3 is TGTGCCAGCAGCCAAGCTTACGGTGCCTACGAGCAGTACTTC.

The chain has TRBV5-1 and TRBJ2-1; TRBD2 matches 8 bases. From germline, CDR1 is SGHRS and CDR2 YFSETQ. The junction had 12 bases not matched to a gene; V was cut back by 2 bases and J by 8 bases. This CDR3 contains 16 residues. The CDR3 loop is CASSLSGGPGSHEQFF. CDR3 in DNA: TGCGCCAGCAGCTTATCGGGAGGGCCGGGCTCCCATGAGCAGTTCTTC.

The rearrangement uses TRBV12-3 or TRBV12-4 and TRBJ2-7, with TRBD1 as a possible D gene (5 bases). The germline V and J ends were trimmed by 3 bases and 2 bases, with 8 bases remaining between them. This CDR3 spans 13 amino acids. CDR3 region: CASSLDNTYEQYF. As DNA, the CDR3 is TGTGCCAGCAGTTTGGACAATACCTACGAGCAGTACTTC.

In this sample, this clonotype turned up a few times. V and J are TRBV5-1 and TRBJ2-6, with TRBD1 matching over 7 bases. This CDR3 comprises 17 residues. Germline V gives CDR1 SGHRS, CDR2 YFSETQ. J lost 2 bases, V lost 3 bases, and 8 bases had no gene match. CDR3 loop: CASSSTGVVAGANVLTF. In DNA form, the CDR3 reads TGCGCCAGCAGCTCTACAGGGGTGGTCGCTGGGGCCAACGTCCTGACTTTC.

The V and J genes are TRBV11-2 and TRBJ1-4, with a possible D match to TRBD1 (6 bases). The length of the CDR3 is 15 residues. V was pared by 7 bases and J by 5 bases, with 17 bases between. Germline CDR1 reads SGHAT; CDR2 reads FQNNGV. CDR3 DNA sequence: TGTGCCAGCACCCAAGGTGGACAGCTAAATGAAAAACTGTTTTTT. Its translation is CASTQGGQLNEKLFF.

V and J are TRBV6-5 and TRBJ2-2, with a possible D match to TRBD2 (6 bases). V was cut by 2 bases and J by 5 bases, with 12 bases left in between. The CDR3 has 15 amino acids. In germline, CDR1 is MNHEY, CDR2 SVGAGI. Here the CDR3 reads CASSYVPGATGELFF. The DNA of the CDR3 is TGTGCCAGCAGTTACGTTCCGGGAGCTACCGGGGAGCTGTTTTTT.

The chain is built from TRBV5-1 and TRBJ2-6, with unresolved D. Germline-derived CDR1 and CDR2 are SGHRS and YFSETQ. V was cut by 10 bases and J by 3 bases, with 14 bases left in between. The length of the CDR3 is 14 residues. CDR3 sequence reads: CAVGLMDGANVLTF. In nucleotides, the CDR3 is TGCGCCGTCGGCCTGATGGATGGGGCCAACGTCCTGACTTTC.

This clonotype was found once. V is TRBV7-8 and J is TRBJ2-7; D gene uncertain. Germline V gene sequence: CDR1 SGHVS, CDR2 FQNEAQ. The CDR3 runs to 12 residues. V lost 5 bases, J lost 4 bases, and 9 bases lay in between. CDR3 protein: CASSINKYEQYF. For the CDR3, the DNA is TGTGCCAGCAGCATCAACAAATACGAGCAGTACTTC.

The V and J genes are TRBV9 and TRBJ2-7; D assignment may be TRBD1 or TRBD2 (5 bases each). The V end was cut by 0 bases, the J end by 3 bases, with 19 bases between. CDR1 is SGDLS, CDR2 YYNGEE, per germline. This CDR3 has 17 residues. The CDR3 is CASSVEAGTGRHYEQYF. Written as DNA, the CDR3 is TGTGCCAGCAGCGTAGAGGCAGGAACGGGACGGCACTACGAGCAGTACTTC.

This chain links TRBV20-1 with TRBJ1-1; TRBD1 is a possible D gene (5 bases). Looked up from germline, CDR1 is DFQATT and CDR2 is SNEGSKA (reference sequence). V was pared by 2 bases and J by 4 bases, with 14 bases between. The CDR3 runs to 14 residues. The DNA of the CDR3 is TGCAGTGCTAGAAGAGCAGGGTGGGGCACTGAAGCTTTCTTT. It translates to CSARRAGWGTEAFF.

The V call is TRBV20-1, the J call TRBJ2-3, with a tentative D call TRBD1 (5 bases). In germline, CDR1 is DFQATT, CDR2 SNEGSKA (reference sequence). CDR3 length: 13 amino acids. With 1 base removed from V and 6 bases from J, the gap between germline ends came to 11 bases. CDR3 coding DNA: TGCAGTGCTAGAGGGGCTTCAGGGGATACGCAGTATTTT. This sequence encodes CSARGASGDTQYF.

The count of this clonotype is one. V gene TRBV5-1 combines with J gene TRBJ2-1, with no clear D. Germline V gene sequence: CDR1 SGHRS, CDR2 YFSETQ. Trimming cost V 4 bases and J 0 bases, with 11 bases left between them. The CDR3 is 15 residues long. In DNA form, the CDR3 reads TGCGCCAGCAGCCCCGTGGAGAGCTCCTACAATGAGCAGTTCTTC. Protein product: CASSPVESSYNEQFF.

There are a few counts of this clonotype. The J gene is TRBJ2-5, the V gene TRBV10-3; unclear D gene. In germline, CDR1 is ENHRY, CDR2 SYGVKD. The CDR3 runs to 14 residues. Trimming left V 3 bases short and J 3 bases short, with 11 bases between. The CDR3 is CAISEKGLEETQYF. CDR3 nucleotides: TGTGCCATCAGTGAAAAGGGCTTGGAAGAGACCCAGTACTTC.

V and J are TRBV25-1 and TRBJ2-1, with 8 bases that match TRBD2. There are 10 residues in the CDR3. The trim removed 8 bases at V and 9 bases at J, leaving 0 bases unmatched. CDR1 and CDR2 from the germline V gene are MGHDK and SYGVNS. CDR3 nucleotides: TGTGCCAGCGCGGGAGGTGAGCAGTTCTTC. It encodes CASAGGEQFF.

This clonotype was seen more than once but under ten times. The chain links TRBV5-4 to TRBJ1-4; tentatively, D is TRBD1 (6 bases). The CDR3 is 13 residues long. Between the trimmed V and J ends, which lost 1 base and 11 bases, there was a span of 12 bases. Per germline, CDR1 SGHNT and CDR2 YYREEE (reference sequence). CDR3 in amino acids: CASSLPQGSKLFF. In DNA form, the CDR3 reads TGTGCCAGCAGCTTGCCACAGGGATCGAAACTGTTTTTT.

This clonotype showed up just a few times. This chain links TRBV11-2 with TRBJ2-3; D gene ambiguous. The V end lost 5 bases, the J end lost 6 bases, and 9 bases lay between the germline ends. The CDR3 consists of 12 residues. Germline V lookup: CDR1 SGHAT, CDR2 FQNNGV. The chain's CDR3 is CASSAVRDTQYF. The CDR3 nucleotides read TGTGCCAGCAGCGCAGTGAGGGATACGCAGTATTTT.

The gene calls are TRBV27 and TRBJ2-7; TRBD2 matches 11 bases. Germline values: CDR1 MNHEY, CDR2 SMNVEV (reference sequence). The CDR3 is made up of 17 amino acids. V shed 2 bases and J 4 bases; nucleotides not matched to a gene: 10. The CDR3 sequence is CASSLIISGRGPYEQYF. The CDR3 region has the DNA TGTGCCAGCAGTTTAATAATTAGCGGGAGGGGTCCTTACGAGCAGTACTTC.

This clonotype was counted between two and nine times. This chain uses TRBV5-1 with TRBJ2-1; 10 bases line up with TRBD2. CDR3 size: 16 residues. In germline, CDR1 is SGHRS, CDR2 YFSETQ. With 2 bases clipped from V and 4 bases from J, the junction kept 6 bases outside the gene matches. CDR3 bases: TGCGCCAGCAGCTTTTCTAGCGGGAGTAATTACAATGAGCAGTTCTTC. The encoded protein is CASSFSSGSNYNEQFF.

This clonotype was detected only a few times. V usage is TRBV11-2 and J usage is TRBJ1-2; D ambiguous. This CDR3 contains 10 residues. Trimming shortened V by 0 bases and J by 10 bases, and 3 bases separated the two germline ends. Germline lookup yields CDR1 SGHAT and CDR2 FQNNGV. CDR3 sequence reads: CASSLELYTF. The CDR3 nucleotides read TGTGCCAGCAGCTTAGAACTCTACACCTTC.

This clonotype was seen a few times. This rearrangement joins TRBV7-2 to TRBJ2-2; D is ambiguous. The CDR3 runs to 15 residues. Germline V gene data show CDR1 as SGHTA and CDR2 as FQGNSA. V was clipped by 1 base and J by 7 bases, with 13 bases between them. The CDR3 spells CASSLEAVRGGELFF. The CDR3 DNA sequence: TGTGCCAGCAGCTTAGAGGCAGTCCGAGGCGGGGAGCTGTTTTTT. The full variable domain, its missing parts supplied by reference TRBV7-2 and TRBJ2-2, is GAGVSQSPSNKVTEKGKDVELRCDPISGHTALYWYRQSLGQGLEFLIYFQGNSAPDKSGLPSDRFSAERTGGSVSTLTIQRTQQEDSAVYLCASSLEAVRGGELFFGEGSRLTVL.

This clonotype was found a few times. The V gene is TRBV10-3, the J gene TRBJ2-7, with 9 bases aligning to TRBD2. The CDR3 consists of 13 residues. The ends lost 4 bases at V and 3 bases at J; junction bases unmatched: 1. Germline values: CDR1 ENHRY, CDR2 SYGVKD. As DNA, the CDR3 is TGTGCCATCAGTGGTAGCGGGAGCTACGAGCAGTACTTC. Translated, it gives CAISGSGSYEQYF.